The rows below give T cell receptor beta chains drawn from one sample of a study of neoadjuvant anti-PD-1 for oral cavity cancer. Only in-frame clones appear in the TCRdb table, and some are missing; sequencing was by immunoSEQ multiplex PCR. The sample yields about 12,000 clones, roughly 60% seen once. Material: tumor tissue, obtained before nivolumab (anti-PD-1) treatment. These receptors were collected from a person aged 35-79 years with oral cavity squamous cell carcinoma. The donor label of this sample is uncertain. The CDR3 runs from the conserved cysteine through the conserved F or W.

TRBV18	TRBJ1-2	CASSPAGGDYYGYTF
TRBV19	TRBJ1-3	CASRGGWPDENTIYF
TRBV29-1	TRBJ2-5	CSVVASGRKETQYF
TRBV5-1	TRBJ1-5	CASSLGGGNQPQHF
TRBV18	TRBJ1-2	CASSAGTGGDYGYTF
TRBV29-1	TRBJ1-2	CSVEGGAPGYTF
TRBV6-5	TRBJ1-1	CASGLATEAFF
TRBV28	TRBJ2-3	CASRKGADTQYF
TRBV19	TRBJ2-7	CASSAATSGGTYEQYF
TRBV27	TRBJ2-1	CASSLLQGSEQFF